This record looks at one T cell receptor beta chain sequence and its context. V was clipped by 3 bases and J by 7 bases, with 0 bases between them. The V gene's germline CDR1 is DFQATT and CDR2 SNEGSKA (reference sequence). This CDR3 is built from 8 residues. These data belong to a study of T-cell memory formation after mild COVID-19. A single record per CDR3 protein comes from TCRdb applying MiXCR to the 5' RACE reads. Of fewer than 700,000 distinct CDR3 sequences in the sample, roughly 17% were seen once. The rearrangement uses TRBV20-1 and TRBJ1-2; D not resolved. Material for sequencing was PBMCs or a T cell subset sorted from them (not recorded which). The receptor was derived from an adult woman who had mild COVID-19 (a few samples of this study predate the infection). Cell type and time point are not known. DNA for the CDR3: TGCAGTGCTAGTGGCTACACCTTC. Translated: CSASGYTF.